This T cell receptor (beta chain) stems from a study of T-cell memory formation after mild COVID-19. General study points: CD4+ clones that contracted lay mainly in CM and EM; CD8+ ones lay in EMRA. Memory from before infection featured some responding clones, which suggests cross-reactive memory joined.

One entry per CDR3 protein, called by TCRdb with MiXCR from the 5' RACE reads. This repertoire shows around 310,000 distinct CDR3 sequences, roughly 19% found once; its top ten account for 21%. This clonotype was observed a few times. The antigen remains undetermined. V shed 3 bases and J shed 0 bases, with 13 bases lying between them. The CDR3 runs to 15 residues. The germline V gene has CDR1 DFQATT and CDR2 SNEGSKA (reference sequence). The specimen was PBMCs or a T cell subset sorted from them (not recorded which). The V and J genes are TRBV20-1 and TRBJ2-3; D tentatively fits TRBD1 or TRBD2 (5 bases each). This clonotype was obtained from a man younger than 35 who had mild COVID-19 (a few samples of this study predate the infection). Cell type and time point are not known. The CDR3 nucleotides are TGCAGTGCTAGGTACTCGGGGCGAAGCACAGATACGCAGTATTTT. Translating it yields CSARYSGRSTDTQYF.